This T cell receptor (beta chain) was retrieved from a study of radiotherapy plus CTLA-4 blockade in lung cancer. Study outcomes and limitations: Early blood T cell clone dynamics reportedly forecast response best, with interferon-beta. In blood, tumor-derived TCR clones expanded after radiotherapy plus ipilimumab.

Profiled with immunoSEQ multiplex PCR; TCRdb holds only in-frame clones, not every one. The table lists 50,000 to 60,000 clones, around four fifths of them singletons, with roughly 6.7% in the top ten. CDR1 is KGHSH, CDR2 LQKENI, per germline. The ends were cut back, 5 bases at V and 3 bases at J, with 13 bases in the middle. This CDR3 has 14 amino acids. Each patient with chemo-refractory metastatic non-small-cell lung cancer was treated with focal radiation plus CTLA-4 blockade using ipilimumab. As regards this clone: Its matching antigen is unknown.

The rearrangement links TRBV18 to TRBJ1-1; TRBD1 is a possible D gene (6 bases). This specimen was peripheral blood, taken from a patient treated with radiotherapy plus ipilimumab. This sequence originates from a human donor with non-small cell lung cancer whose response to radiotherapy plus ipilimumab could not be evaluated. CDR3 DNA: TGTGCCAGCTCATCCCAGGGGAAGGACACTGAAGCTTTCTTT. It encodes CASSSQGKDTEAFF.